These T cell receptor beta chains were read from a single sample in a study of immune cell composition in non-small cell lung cancer. The table came from immunoSEQ multiplex PCR; TCRdb's copy has only in-frame clones and leaves some out. The sample consists of several thousand clones, about 80% of them appearing once. Sequencing input: lung tumor tissue. Receptor source: a human donor with non-small cell lung cancer. The CDR3 runs from the conserved cysteine through the conserved F or W. The D gene is left open where the match is weak. Rows may omit the clone size; those that give it use once, few, many or a size class.

d_gene,abundance,v_gene,j_gene,CDR3aa,CDR3nt
TRBD1,once,TRBV28,TRBJ2-1,CASSLWSQGARNEQFF,TGTGCCAGCAGTTTATGGTCACAGGGGGCGAGGAATGAGCAGTTCTTC
TRBD2,-,TRBV10-3,TRBJ2-2,CAISEPTSGVTGELFF,TGTGCCATCAGTGAGCCGACTAGCGGGGTGACCGGGGAGCTGTTTTTT
-,-,TRBV5-8,TRBJ2-5,CASSFDTEETQYF,TGTGCCAGCAGTTTTGACACCGAAGAGACCCAGTACTTC
-,once,TRBV28,TRBJ1-4,CASRSAGFSEKLFF,TGTGCCAGCAGAAGCGCAGGGTTTTCAGAAAAACTGTTTTTT
TRBD1,few,TRBV28,TRBJ2-7,CASSSPARGREQYF,TGTGCCAGCAGCTCACCGGCCAGGGGGCGAGAGCAGTACTTC
-,-,TRBV4-1,TRBJ1-2,CASSQDKGYGYTF,TGCGCCAGCAGCCAAGATAAGGGGTATGGCTACACCTTC
-,-,TRBV5-1,TRBJ1-1,CASSLEQNAEAFF,TGCGCCAGCAGCTTGGAACAGAATGCTGAAGCTTTCTTT
TRBD1,-,TRBV4-1,TRBJ1-6,CASSQDGDRYSPLHF,TGCGCCAGCAGCCAAGATGGGGACAGATATTCACCCCTCCACTTT
-,once,TRBV5-1,TRBJ2-7,CASSLAAVSYEQYF,TGCGCCAGCAGCTTGGCCGCGGTTTCCTACGAGCAGTACTTC
TRBD2,-,TRBV5-1,TRBJ2-7,CASSPTTSSSYEQYF,TGCGCCAGCAGCCCGACGACTAGCAGCTCCTACGAGCAGTACTTC
TRBD2,-,TRBV11-2,TRBJ2-7,CASSLGLQQYF,TGTGCCAGCAGCTTGGGACTACAGCAGTACTTC
-,once,TRBV19,TRBJ1-1,CARLPGGARDTEAFF,TGTGCCAGGCTGCCGGGGGGGGCTAGGGACACTGAAGCTTTCTTT
TRBD1,few,TRBV6-5,TRBJ1-5,CASRTGFDQPQHF,TGTGCCAGCAGGACAGGGTTCGATCAGCCCCAGCATTTT
-,hyperexpanded,TRBV4-3,TRBJ2-1,CASSLGGSKVDEQFF,TGCGCCAGCAGCCTCGGAGGGAGTAAGGTTGATGAGCAGTTCTTC
TRBD1,-,TRBV28,TRBJ2-7,CASLTGTYEQYF,TGTGCCAGCTTGACAGGGACCTACGAGCAGTACTTC
-,few,TRBV28,TRBJ2-1,CASQGQFYNEQFF,TGTGCCAGCCAAGGACAGTTCTACAATGAGCAGTTCTTC
TRBD1,-,TRBV5-6,TRBJ2-5,CASSAIGTGEDRETQYF,TGTGCCAGCAGCGCCATTGGGACAGGGGAAGACCGAGAGACCCAGTACTTC
TRBD2,-,TRBV5-8,TRBJ2-3,CASSLSSGRPTDTQYF,TGTGCCAGCAGCTTAAGTAGCGGGAGGCCCACAGATACGCAGTATTTT
TRBD1,-,TRBV7-3,TRBJ2-3,CASSFQTGDTQYF,TGTGCCAGCAGCTTCCAGACAGGGGATACGCAGTATTTT
TRBD2,-,TRBV6-5,TRBJ2-1,CASSRSGGTYNEQFF,TGTGCCAGCAGCCGTAGCGGGGGGACTTACAATGAGCAGTTCTTC
-,-,TRBV5-1,TRBJ1-4,CASSLGDRQYEKLFF,TGCGCCAGCAGCTTGGGCGACAGACAGTATGAAAAACTGTTTTTT
-,-,TRBV7-2,TRBJ1-2,CASSLASGGQYGYTF,TGTGCCAGCAGCTTAGCTTCGGGAGGACAGTATGGCTACACCTTC
TRBD1,few,TRBV11-2,TRBJ1-1,CASSLGQGAGGAFF,TGTGCCAGCAGCTTGGGACAGGGGGCCGGGGGAGCTTTCTTT
-,-,TRBV5-1,TRBJ1-5,CASSAGGAGSNQPQHF,TGCGCCAGCAGCGCCGGAGGGGCAGGGTCAAATCAGCCCCAGCATTTT
TRBD1,-,TRBV7-2,TRBJ2-3,CASSLDRVSADTQYF,TGTGCCAGCAGCTTGGACAGGGTCAGCGCAGATACGCAGTATTTT
TRBD1,-,TRBV28,TRBJ1-2,CASTQGAYGYTF,TGTGCCAGCACCCAGGGGGCCTATGGCTACACCTTC
TRBD1,-,TRBV7-9,TRBJ1-1,CASSLVGGSNTEAFF,TGTGCCAGCAGCTTAGTAGGGGGCTCGAACACTGAAGCTTTCTTT
-,-,TRBV18,TRBJ2-5,CASSPELRVRQETQYF,TGTGCCAGCTCACCGGAGTTGCGGGTACGCCAAGAGACCCAGTACTTC
TRBD1,-,TRBV5-1,TRBJ2-7,CASSLVDRAGEQYF,TGCGCCAGCAGCTTGGTGGACAGGGCCGGGGAGCAGTACTTC
-,-,TRBV5-1,TRBJ1-3,CASSSDTGSGNTIYF,TGCGCCAGCAGCTCGGACACTGGCTCTGGAAACACCATATATTTT
-,once,TRBV28,TRBJ1-1,CASSFTEFMNTEAFF,TGTGCCAGCAGTTTCACAGAGTTCATGAACACTGAAGCTTTCTTT